This entry lists 8 T cell receptor beta chains sequenced from one sample in a study of graft-versus-host responses after intestinal transplantation (TCRdb year 2021). Library construction relied on the immunoSEQ multiplex PCR assay. TCRdb holds this immuneACCESS table with in-frame rearrangements only. Some clones are missing; in checked studies, unresolved V genes explain under half, and the rest has no known cause. The sample table shows tens of thousands of clones, and roughly 92% are seen once. The top ten clonotypes cover over 0.3% of the sample. The antigens of these receptors remain unknown. What this sample's time point label stands for: cells obtained before transplantation from donor or recipient. Sequences were derived from unstimulated CD4+ T cells sorted from spleen or lymph node cells, sampled before intestinal transplant. The receptor set was obtained from a human donor who received an intestinal transplant.

This chain uses TRBV10-3 with TRBJ2-3; 7 bases are a match to TRBD1. J was trimmed by 1 base and V by 8 bases; bases with no gene match: 3. CDR3 length equals 13 residues. The germline CDR1 and CDR2 sequences are ENHRY and SYGVKD. The CDR3 sequence: CAIQGQGTDTQYF. The CDR3 DNA sequence: TGTGCCATCCAAGGACAGGGCACAGATACGCAGTATTTT.

This clone has only a few counts. The rearrangement uses TRBV28 and TRBJ2-5, with 8 bases identical to TRBD2. CDR3 size: 14 residues. In germline, CDR1 is MDHEN, CDR2 SYDVKM. The J segment lost 9 bases and the V segment lost 7 bases, leaving 13 bases of the junction unmatched. The CDR3 is CASTHSSGRNAQYF. CDR3 in DNA: TGTGCCAGCACCCATTCTAGCGGGCGCAACGCCCAGTACTTC.

This chain uses TRBV29-1 with TRBJ2-4; D is possibly TRBD1 (6 bases). This CDR3 contains 12 residues. Per the germline V gene, CDR1 is SQVTM and CDR2 is ANQGSEA. The chain's CDR3 is CNVGHRVDIQYF. The CDR3 nucleotides are TGCAACGTCGGACACAGGGTGGACATTCAGTACTTC.

On this clone itself: Germline is not matched at one junction end, which may reflect a read error. The V and J genes are TRBV12-5 and TRBJ2-1; the D is unclear. Germline lookup yields CDR1 LGHNT and CDR2 FRNRAP. The CDR3 has 15 residues. The CDR3 loop reads CASGLERGSNNEQFF. CDR3 in DNA: TGTGCTAGTGGTTTGGAGCGAGGCTCCAACAATGAGCAGTTCTTC.

The chain is built from TRBV29-1 and TRBJ2-2; no definite D call. This CDR3 region has 12 residues. Germline-derived CDR1 and CDR2 are SQVTM and ANQGSEA. The ends were cut back, 3 bases at V and 1 base at J, with 3 bases in the middle. CDR3 coding DNA: TGCAGCGTTGAGGTGAACACCGGGGAGCTGTTTTTT. This encodes CSVEVNTGELFF.

The V call is TRBV6-1, the J call TRBJ2-1; 10 positions match TRBD2. Germline loops: CDR1 MNHNS, CDR2 SASEGT. J lost 2 bases, V lost 4 bases, and 5 bases had no gene match. The CDR3 contains 16 residues. Here the CDR3 reads CASSAFLAGAYNEQFF. The CDR3 DNA sequence: TGTGCCAGCAGTGCCTTCCTAGCGGGAGCCTACAATGAGCAGTTCTTC.

The chain employs TRBV11-2 and TRBJ1-6; TRBD1 aligns across 8 bases. The V gene's germline CDR1 is SGHAT and CDR2 FQNNGV. V was pared by 6 bases and J by 5 bases, with 9 bases of the junction left unmatched. The CDR3 is 16 residues long. The CDR3 sequence: CASRGGTGWNNSPLHF. The CDR3 DNA reads as TGTGCCAGCAGGGGAGGGACAGGCTGGAATAATTCACCCCTCCACTTT.

The rearrangement joins TRBV5-8 to TRBJ2-5; D is unclear. Trimming pared 0 bases from V and 0 bases from J, leaving 6 bases between. The CDR3 is made up of 14 amino acids. Germline V gene data show CDR1 as SGHTS and CDR2 as YDEGEE. CDR3 residues: CASSLVQHQETQYF. Written as DNA, the CDR3 is TGTGCCAGCAGCTTGGTACAGCACCAAGAGACCCAGTACTTC.